A selection of T cell receptor beta chains follows, all from one sample in a study of OX40 agonist ivuxolimab in advanced cancers. Assay used: immunoSEQ multiplex PCR; TCRdb lists only in-frame clones, some missing. The profile shows tens of thousands of clones, around 90% of them singletons. The sample was CD4+ or CD8+ T cells sorted from blood, taken in a trial of the OX40 agonist ivuxolimab. Every receptor here comes from an adult with an advanced solid tumor such as melanoma, head and neck, liver or kidney cancer. The CDR3 runs from the conserved cysteine through the conserved F or W. The D gene is left open where the match is weak. Some rows mark clone size as missing; the rest say once, few, many or name a class of expanded clone.

CDR3 DNA	CDR3 protein	CDR3 length	J gene	clone size	D gene	V gene
TGTGCCAGTAGTTTGATACTAGGGGAGACCCAGTACTTC	CASSLILGETQYF	13	TRBJ2-5	-	-	TRBV19
TGTGCCAGTAGTGGGACAGACTCCTACGAGCAGTACTTC	CASSGTDSYEQYF	13	TRBJ2-7	-	TRBD1	TRBV19
TGTGCCAGCAGCGTGCAGGGACTGGGTAATGAAAAACTGTTTTTT	CASSVQGLGNEKLFF	15	TRBJ1-4	-	-	TRBV9
TGTGCCAGCAGCTCATCCGGGACAGGGGGCGGATGGGAAAAACTGTTTTTT	CASSSSGTGGGWEKLFF	17	TRBJ1-4	-	TRBD1	TRBV7-9
TGTGCCAGCAGCTCACGACAGGGGAAGGCTGAAAAACTGTTTTTT	CASSSRQGKAEKLFF	15	TRBJ1-4	-	TRBD1	TRBV11-1
TGCAGCGTTGATGCCGGGACACCGTACGAGCAGTACTTC	CSVDAGTPYEQYF	13	TRBJ2-7	-	-	TRBV29-1
TGTGCCAGCAGCTTGGGGGCGCGTGACACAGATACGCAGTATTTT	CASSLGARDTDTQYF	15	TRBJ2-3	-	-	TRBV5-6
TGTGCCAGCAGTTACGGGGGGGAGACAGGGGATGAAGCTTTCTTT	CASSYGGETGDEAFF	15	TRBJ1-1	-	TRBD1	TRBV6-6
TGTGCCTGGAAACTAGGGGACACTGAAGCTTTCTTT	CAWKLGDTEAFF	12	TRBJ1-1	-	-	TRBV30
TGTGCCAGCAGCTTAGAAGGGACAGGGGTTGACAATGAGCAGTTCTTC	CASSLEGTGVDNEQFF	16	TRBJ2-1	-	TRBD1	TRBV7-9
TGTGCCAGCAGCCAAGGGGGGGGCCGGGAAAACTATGGCTACACCTTC	CASSQGGGRENYGYTF	16	TRBJ1-2	once	-	TRBV7-9
TGTGCCAGCAGCCAAGAATCAGGGTTCTCGACCCCTTTCGAGCAGTACTTC	CASSQESGFSTPFEQYF	17	TRBJ2-7	-	-	TRBV4-2
TGTGCCAGCAGCTTAATCGGCCGGACTAGCGGGGACCAAGAGACCCAGTACTTC	CASSLIGRTSGDQETQYF	18	TRBJ2-5	few	TRBD2	TRBV7-3
TGTGCCAGCAGGGGACAGGGGGCTCGGGAAGCTTTCTTT	CASRGQGAREAFF	13	TRBJ1-1	once	TRBD1	TRBV2
TGCGCCAGCAGCCGAGACCAGGGAGCTGAAAAACTGTTTTTT	CASSRDQGAEKLFF	14	TRBJ1-4	-	-	TRBV4-1
TGCGCCAGCAGCTTCCCCGGGACAGAAGGCTACACCTTC	CASSFPGTEGYTF	13	TRBJ1-2	-	TRBD1	TRBV5-1
TGTGCCAGCAGTTACCGGGACAGGGACTATGGCTACACCTTC	CASSYRDRDYGYTF	14	TRBJ1-2	-	TRBD1	TRBV2
TGCGCCAGCAGTCCTAGCTTGGGCCCAGGGGAAAGGGGACAGTACTTC	CASSPSLGPGERGQYF	16	TRBJ2-7	-	-	TRBV10-2
TGTGCCAGCAGTTACAACGAGGGGGTGGCCGAGCAGTACTTC	CASSYNEGVAEQYF	14	TRBJ2-7	-	-	TRBV6-5
TGTGCCAGCAGTCGCGTCCCGGGACAGGGGACGCATTCACCCCTCCACTTT	CASSRVPGQGTHSPLHF	17	TRBJ1-6	-	TRBD1	TRBV5-6
TGTGCCAGCAGGCCAGGACAGGATAATTCACCCCTCCACTTT	CASRPGQDNSPLHF	14	TRBJ1-6	-	TRBD1	TRBV7-9
TGCGCCAGCAGCTTTAACAGCGATGCGGATACGCAGTATTTT	CASSFNSDADTQYF	14	TRBJ2-3	-	-	TRBV5-1
TGTGCCAGCAGCTTAACGGGGCAGTACAATGAGCAGTTCTTC	CASSLTGQYNEQFF	14	TRBJ2-1	-	-	TRBV7-3
TGTGCCAGCAGCCCGCTGGGGCGGGAGAAATATGAGCAGTTCTTC	CASSPLGREKYEQFF	15	TRBJ2-1	-	TRBD2	TRBV11-1
TGCAGTGCACCTCGGCCTGAGGGGCAGTATTTT	CSAPRPEGQYF	11	TRBJ2-3	-	-	TRBV20-1
TGTGCCTTTTCTAGCGGGGGGGCAGAGACCCAGTACTTC	CAFSSGGAETQYF	13	TRBJ2-5	-	TRBD2	TRBV30
TGTGCCAGCAGCCGGGACAGTACCTACAATGAGCAGTTCTTC	CASSRDSTYNEQFF	14	TRBJ2-1	once	TRBD1	TRBV7-2
TGTGCCAGCAGTCTACAGGGGGCCTCTGGCGAGCAGTACTTC	CASSLQGASGEQYF	14	TRBJ2-7	-	TRBD1	TRBV6-5